Listed here is a single TCR beta chain. The sample originates from a study of blood T cell repertoires in COVID-19. Study-wide background: Donors in the United States, Italy and Spain gave samples during acute or convalescent COVID-19.

The protocol was immunoSEQ multiplex PCR, while the TCRdb copy is restricted to in-frame clones and leaves out a portion. Of about 99,000 clones in the sample, around four fifths were seen once. Sequencing input: peripheral blood. This TCR was recovered from a man aged 55-75 years with acute or convalescent COVID-19.

The CDR3 protein is CSFRRDQAGNEQFF. The CDR3 DNA sequence: TGCAGCTTTCGCAGGGATCAGGCCGGCAATGAGCAGTTCTTC. The V call is TRBV29-1, the J call TRBJ2-1; a possible D gene is TRBD1 (5 bases). V lost 8 bases and J 6 bases, leaving 20 bases between the germline ends. The CDR3 length is 14 residues. Per germline, CDR1 SQVTM and CDR2 ANQGSEA.